One and the same sample provided the 20 T cell receptor beta chains below, sequenced in a study of blood T cells in healthy people across ages. Primers used in a second PCR of roughly 7 to 12 cycles were a sample-barcoded 5' primer and a J-beta primer mix. TCRdb used MiXCR to reprocess the 5' RACE reads, holding one entry per CDR3 protein. The data contain roughly 1 million distinct CDR3 sequences, approximately 25% of them singletons. These data were likewise used in another study, on T cells of mothers and their children.

Sequenced material: blood. The origin of the receptors is a girl aged 2 to 9 in good health.

V and J are TRBV20-1 and TRBJ2-3; D gene ambiguous. Per germline, CDR1 DFQATT and CDR2 SNEGSKA (reference sequence). The V end lost 2 bases, the J end lost 6 bases, and 15 bases lay between the germline ends. The CDR3 runs 14 residues. CDR3 region: CSARPSSIRDTQYF. The DNA of the CDR3 is TGCAGTGCTAGACCTTCGTCCATTAGGGATACGCAGTATTTT.

This rearrangement joins TRBV27 to TRBJ1-2, with TRBD1 matching over 10 bases. This CDR3 has 15 residues. Germline CDR1 is MNHEY and CDR2 is SMNVEV (reference sequence). Trimming cost V 4 bases and J 8 bases; bases outside gene matches: 10. CDR3 region: CASSWSRQGAKGYTF. The CDR3 bases are TGTGCCAGCAGTTGGTCGAGACAGGGGGCGAAGGGCTACACCTTC.

V usage is TRBV7-9 and J usage is TRBJ2-5; 13 bases align to TRBD2. The J call is doubtful: the DNA matches TRBJ2-1 better. CDR3 length: 16 residues. The germline V gene has CDR1 SEHNR and CDR2 FQNEAQ (reference sequence). The CDR3 sequence is CASSRRTSGGETEQFF. For the CDR3, the DNA is TGTGCCAGCAGCCGTAGGACTAGCGGGGGAGAAACTGAGCAGTTCTTC.

This clonotype was observed a few times. The chain carries TRBV12-3 or TRBV12-4 and TRBJ1-6; no reliable D call. This CDR3 has 16 amino acids. Between the trimmed V and J ends, which lost 5 bases and 11 bases, there was a span of 22 bases. The CDR3 nucleotides are TGTGCCAGCAGTAACTCAAAGTTGGACCCTCGGGCACCCCTCCACTTT. Its protein product is CASSNSKLDPRAPLHF.

The chain combines TRBV4-3 with TRBJ2-2, with a weak D call TRBD1 (5 bases). The CDR3 has 16 amino acids. The germline V gene encodes CDR1 LGHNA and CDR2 YSLEER. V was trimmed by 0 bases and J by 7 bases, leaving 15 bases between them. The CDR3 bases are TGCGCCAGCAGCCAAGATGAAGGGGTGGGTGGCGGGGAGCTGTTTTTT. Translated: CASSQDEGVGGGELFF.

This chain links TRBV6-5 with TRBJ2-7; a weak D match, TRBD1 (6 bases). This CDR3 spans 13 amino acids. Germline loops: CDR1 MNHEY, CDR2 SVGAGI. The V end was cut by 8 bases, the J end by 3 bases, with 14 bases between. CDR3 sequence reads: CASCAGAGYEQYF. As DNA, the CDR3 is TGTGCCAGCTGTGCAGGGGCGGGCTACGAGCAGTACTTC.

The rearrangement links TRBV12-3 or TRBV12-4 to TRBJ1-2; D gene unclear. The CDR3 spans 16 residues. The V gene lost 3 bases and the J gene lost 5 bases, with 19 bases spanning the gap. The DNA of the CDR3 is TGTGCCAGCAGTTTTATGGAGAGCGGGCTTAGTTATGGCTACACCTTC. Translation gives CASSFMESGLSYGYTF.

The chain carries TRBV29-1 and TRBJ2-1, with D tentatively TRBD1 (6 bases). The CDR3 contains 14 residues. The V gene's germline CDR1 is SQVTM and CDR2 ANQGSEA. Trimming left V 4 bases short and J 7 bases short, with 17 bases between. CDR3 sequence reads: CSVAPQGLGNEQFF. The CDR3 DNA follows: TGCAGCGTTGCCCCACAGGGTCTTGGTAATGAGCAGTTCTTC.

This clonotype was seen a few times. The chain combines TRBV5-1 with TRBJ2-1, with a weak D call TRBD1 (5 bases). The germline V gene has CDR1 SGHRS and CDR2 YFSETQ. Trimming pared 5 bases from V and 2 bases from J, leaving 20 bases between. This CDR3 has 17 residues. The CDR3 coding sequence is TGCGCCAGCAGGACCAGGGCAATCCCCAAAGCCTACAATGAGCAGTTCTTC. This translates into CASRTRAIPKAYNEQFF.

The genes are TRBV14 and TRBJ2-5; D unclear. The DNA end lines up better with TRBJ2-1; the J call may be wrong. The germline gives CDR1 SGHDN, CDR2 FVKESK. The CDR3 covers 16 residues. The CDR3 coding sequence is TGTGCCAGCAGCCTCCGTTCGCCGCGGTACACCAATGAGCAGTTCTTC. It specifies CASSLRSPRYTNEQFF.

A few counts support this clonotype. This chain links TRBV20-1 with TRBJ2-7, with 8 bases matching TRBD1. Germline assignment: CDR1 DFQATT and CDR2 SNEGSKA (reference sequence). Trimming took 0 bases from V and 1 from J; bases not matched to a gene: 5. The CDR3 is 15 residues long. CDR3 sequence (DNA): TGCAGTGCTAGAGATCTCAGGGGGCCGTCCTACGAGCAGTACTTC. Its translation: CSARDLRGPSYEQYF.

The chain links TRBV20-1 to TRBJ1-1, with a possible D match to TRBD1 (5 bases). CDR1 is DFQATT, CDR2 SNEGSKA, per germline (reference sequence). Trimming shortened V by 6 bases and J by 3 bases, and 14 bases separated the two germline ends. This CDR3 spans 13 amino acids. The CDR3: CSAVLGGDTEAFF. CDR3 sequence (DNA): TGCAGTGCGGTCCTGGGGGGAGACACTGAAGCTTTCTTT.

CDR3 coding DNA: TGTGCCAGCAGTTACTCGATTGGTGGGGCCAACGTCCTGACTTTC. Translating it yields CASSYSIGGANVLTF. This rearrangement joins TRBV6-2 or TRBV6-3 to TRBJ2-6; D not resolved. V lost 0 bases to trimming and J lost 3 bases, with 6 bases between them. This CDR3 contains 15 residues. The V gene's germline CDR1 is MNHEY and CDR2 SVGEGT.

The CDR3 sequence is CASSSRGPGGYTF. CDR3 bases: TGTGCCAGCAGTTCGAGAGGGCCCGGCGGCTACACCTTC. This chain links TRBV6-6 with TRBJ1-2; no reliable D call. The germline V and J ends were trimmed by 4 bases and 8 bases, with 14 bases remaining between them. The germline V gene encodes CDR1 MNHNY and CDR2 SVGAGI (reference sequence). This CDR3 is built from 13 residues.

This clonotype showed up many times. The chain uses TRBV7-9 and TRBJ1-4; 9 nucleotides align to TRBD1. Germline V gene lookup returns CDR1 SEHNR and CDR2 FQNEAQ (reference sequence). V shed 5 bases and J 8 bases; nucleotides not matched to a gene: 9. The CDR3 sequence is 15 residues long. CDR3 sequence reads: CASSTNRGLEEKLFF. The CDR3 nucleotides are TGTGCCAGCAGCACGAACAGGGGGCTTGAGGAAAAACTGTTTTTT.

The J gene is TRBJ2-1, the V gene TRBV10-3, with D maybe TRBD2 (7 bases). V lost 11 bases and J 7 bases, leaving 18 bases between the germline ends. The CDR3 consists of 13 residues. Germline CDR1 reads ENHRY; CDR2 reads SYGVKD. CDR3 protein: CAVDGGPGNEQFF. CDR3 DNA: TGTGCCGTAGACGGGGGGCCGGGTAATGAGCAGTTCTTC.

This rearrangement joins TRBV5-6 to TRBJ1-2; a possible D gene is TRBD1 (5 bases). Germline CDR1 SGHDT, CDR2 YYEEEE. Trimming took off 0 bases at V and 3 bases at J, with 12 bases between the two ends. CDR3 length: 15 amino acids. The CDR3 sequence: CASSLGDRVYYGYTF. The CDR3 DNA reads TGTGCCAGCAGCTTGGGGGACCGGGTCTACTATGGCTACACCTTC.

This clonotype was recorded many times. This chain connects TRBV4-1 to TRBJ2-5; no clear D gene. Trimming stripped 0 bases from V and 6 bases from J, with 8 bases between. The CDR3 sequence is 13 residues long. Germline V gene data show CDR1 as MGHRA and CDR2 as YSYEKL. The CDR3 nucleotides read TGCGCCAGCAGCCAAGACAGAAGGAAGACCCAGTACTTC. Translated: CASSQDRRKTQYF.

The chain uses TRBV2 and TRBJ2-3; 7 bases line up with TRBD1. Near its end, the DNA agrees better with TRBJ1-5, so the J call may be wrong. The CDR3 is 15 amino acids. Germline V gene lookup returns CDR1 SNHLY and CDR2 FYNNEI. DNA for the CDR3: TGTGCCAGCTGTTTGGAGGGGGCCCCCACAGATACGCAGCATTTT. It translates to CASCLEGAPTDTQHF.

This clonotype was seen a handful of times. V gene TRBV4-3 combines with J gene TRBJ2-1; maybe TRBD2 (6 bases). Germline V gives CDR1 LGHNA, CDR2 YSLEER. This CDR3 contains 17 residues. V was clipped by 1 base and J by 6 bases, with 19 bases between them. CDR3 sequence: CASSQVTGGAPRNEQFF. The CDR3 DNA follows: TGCGCCAGCAGCCAAGTAACTGGCGGGGCCCCCCGCAATGAGCAGTTCTTC.